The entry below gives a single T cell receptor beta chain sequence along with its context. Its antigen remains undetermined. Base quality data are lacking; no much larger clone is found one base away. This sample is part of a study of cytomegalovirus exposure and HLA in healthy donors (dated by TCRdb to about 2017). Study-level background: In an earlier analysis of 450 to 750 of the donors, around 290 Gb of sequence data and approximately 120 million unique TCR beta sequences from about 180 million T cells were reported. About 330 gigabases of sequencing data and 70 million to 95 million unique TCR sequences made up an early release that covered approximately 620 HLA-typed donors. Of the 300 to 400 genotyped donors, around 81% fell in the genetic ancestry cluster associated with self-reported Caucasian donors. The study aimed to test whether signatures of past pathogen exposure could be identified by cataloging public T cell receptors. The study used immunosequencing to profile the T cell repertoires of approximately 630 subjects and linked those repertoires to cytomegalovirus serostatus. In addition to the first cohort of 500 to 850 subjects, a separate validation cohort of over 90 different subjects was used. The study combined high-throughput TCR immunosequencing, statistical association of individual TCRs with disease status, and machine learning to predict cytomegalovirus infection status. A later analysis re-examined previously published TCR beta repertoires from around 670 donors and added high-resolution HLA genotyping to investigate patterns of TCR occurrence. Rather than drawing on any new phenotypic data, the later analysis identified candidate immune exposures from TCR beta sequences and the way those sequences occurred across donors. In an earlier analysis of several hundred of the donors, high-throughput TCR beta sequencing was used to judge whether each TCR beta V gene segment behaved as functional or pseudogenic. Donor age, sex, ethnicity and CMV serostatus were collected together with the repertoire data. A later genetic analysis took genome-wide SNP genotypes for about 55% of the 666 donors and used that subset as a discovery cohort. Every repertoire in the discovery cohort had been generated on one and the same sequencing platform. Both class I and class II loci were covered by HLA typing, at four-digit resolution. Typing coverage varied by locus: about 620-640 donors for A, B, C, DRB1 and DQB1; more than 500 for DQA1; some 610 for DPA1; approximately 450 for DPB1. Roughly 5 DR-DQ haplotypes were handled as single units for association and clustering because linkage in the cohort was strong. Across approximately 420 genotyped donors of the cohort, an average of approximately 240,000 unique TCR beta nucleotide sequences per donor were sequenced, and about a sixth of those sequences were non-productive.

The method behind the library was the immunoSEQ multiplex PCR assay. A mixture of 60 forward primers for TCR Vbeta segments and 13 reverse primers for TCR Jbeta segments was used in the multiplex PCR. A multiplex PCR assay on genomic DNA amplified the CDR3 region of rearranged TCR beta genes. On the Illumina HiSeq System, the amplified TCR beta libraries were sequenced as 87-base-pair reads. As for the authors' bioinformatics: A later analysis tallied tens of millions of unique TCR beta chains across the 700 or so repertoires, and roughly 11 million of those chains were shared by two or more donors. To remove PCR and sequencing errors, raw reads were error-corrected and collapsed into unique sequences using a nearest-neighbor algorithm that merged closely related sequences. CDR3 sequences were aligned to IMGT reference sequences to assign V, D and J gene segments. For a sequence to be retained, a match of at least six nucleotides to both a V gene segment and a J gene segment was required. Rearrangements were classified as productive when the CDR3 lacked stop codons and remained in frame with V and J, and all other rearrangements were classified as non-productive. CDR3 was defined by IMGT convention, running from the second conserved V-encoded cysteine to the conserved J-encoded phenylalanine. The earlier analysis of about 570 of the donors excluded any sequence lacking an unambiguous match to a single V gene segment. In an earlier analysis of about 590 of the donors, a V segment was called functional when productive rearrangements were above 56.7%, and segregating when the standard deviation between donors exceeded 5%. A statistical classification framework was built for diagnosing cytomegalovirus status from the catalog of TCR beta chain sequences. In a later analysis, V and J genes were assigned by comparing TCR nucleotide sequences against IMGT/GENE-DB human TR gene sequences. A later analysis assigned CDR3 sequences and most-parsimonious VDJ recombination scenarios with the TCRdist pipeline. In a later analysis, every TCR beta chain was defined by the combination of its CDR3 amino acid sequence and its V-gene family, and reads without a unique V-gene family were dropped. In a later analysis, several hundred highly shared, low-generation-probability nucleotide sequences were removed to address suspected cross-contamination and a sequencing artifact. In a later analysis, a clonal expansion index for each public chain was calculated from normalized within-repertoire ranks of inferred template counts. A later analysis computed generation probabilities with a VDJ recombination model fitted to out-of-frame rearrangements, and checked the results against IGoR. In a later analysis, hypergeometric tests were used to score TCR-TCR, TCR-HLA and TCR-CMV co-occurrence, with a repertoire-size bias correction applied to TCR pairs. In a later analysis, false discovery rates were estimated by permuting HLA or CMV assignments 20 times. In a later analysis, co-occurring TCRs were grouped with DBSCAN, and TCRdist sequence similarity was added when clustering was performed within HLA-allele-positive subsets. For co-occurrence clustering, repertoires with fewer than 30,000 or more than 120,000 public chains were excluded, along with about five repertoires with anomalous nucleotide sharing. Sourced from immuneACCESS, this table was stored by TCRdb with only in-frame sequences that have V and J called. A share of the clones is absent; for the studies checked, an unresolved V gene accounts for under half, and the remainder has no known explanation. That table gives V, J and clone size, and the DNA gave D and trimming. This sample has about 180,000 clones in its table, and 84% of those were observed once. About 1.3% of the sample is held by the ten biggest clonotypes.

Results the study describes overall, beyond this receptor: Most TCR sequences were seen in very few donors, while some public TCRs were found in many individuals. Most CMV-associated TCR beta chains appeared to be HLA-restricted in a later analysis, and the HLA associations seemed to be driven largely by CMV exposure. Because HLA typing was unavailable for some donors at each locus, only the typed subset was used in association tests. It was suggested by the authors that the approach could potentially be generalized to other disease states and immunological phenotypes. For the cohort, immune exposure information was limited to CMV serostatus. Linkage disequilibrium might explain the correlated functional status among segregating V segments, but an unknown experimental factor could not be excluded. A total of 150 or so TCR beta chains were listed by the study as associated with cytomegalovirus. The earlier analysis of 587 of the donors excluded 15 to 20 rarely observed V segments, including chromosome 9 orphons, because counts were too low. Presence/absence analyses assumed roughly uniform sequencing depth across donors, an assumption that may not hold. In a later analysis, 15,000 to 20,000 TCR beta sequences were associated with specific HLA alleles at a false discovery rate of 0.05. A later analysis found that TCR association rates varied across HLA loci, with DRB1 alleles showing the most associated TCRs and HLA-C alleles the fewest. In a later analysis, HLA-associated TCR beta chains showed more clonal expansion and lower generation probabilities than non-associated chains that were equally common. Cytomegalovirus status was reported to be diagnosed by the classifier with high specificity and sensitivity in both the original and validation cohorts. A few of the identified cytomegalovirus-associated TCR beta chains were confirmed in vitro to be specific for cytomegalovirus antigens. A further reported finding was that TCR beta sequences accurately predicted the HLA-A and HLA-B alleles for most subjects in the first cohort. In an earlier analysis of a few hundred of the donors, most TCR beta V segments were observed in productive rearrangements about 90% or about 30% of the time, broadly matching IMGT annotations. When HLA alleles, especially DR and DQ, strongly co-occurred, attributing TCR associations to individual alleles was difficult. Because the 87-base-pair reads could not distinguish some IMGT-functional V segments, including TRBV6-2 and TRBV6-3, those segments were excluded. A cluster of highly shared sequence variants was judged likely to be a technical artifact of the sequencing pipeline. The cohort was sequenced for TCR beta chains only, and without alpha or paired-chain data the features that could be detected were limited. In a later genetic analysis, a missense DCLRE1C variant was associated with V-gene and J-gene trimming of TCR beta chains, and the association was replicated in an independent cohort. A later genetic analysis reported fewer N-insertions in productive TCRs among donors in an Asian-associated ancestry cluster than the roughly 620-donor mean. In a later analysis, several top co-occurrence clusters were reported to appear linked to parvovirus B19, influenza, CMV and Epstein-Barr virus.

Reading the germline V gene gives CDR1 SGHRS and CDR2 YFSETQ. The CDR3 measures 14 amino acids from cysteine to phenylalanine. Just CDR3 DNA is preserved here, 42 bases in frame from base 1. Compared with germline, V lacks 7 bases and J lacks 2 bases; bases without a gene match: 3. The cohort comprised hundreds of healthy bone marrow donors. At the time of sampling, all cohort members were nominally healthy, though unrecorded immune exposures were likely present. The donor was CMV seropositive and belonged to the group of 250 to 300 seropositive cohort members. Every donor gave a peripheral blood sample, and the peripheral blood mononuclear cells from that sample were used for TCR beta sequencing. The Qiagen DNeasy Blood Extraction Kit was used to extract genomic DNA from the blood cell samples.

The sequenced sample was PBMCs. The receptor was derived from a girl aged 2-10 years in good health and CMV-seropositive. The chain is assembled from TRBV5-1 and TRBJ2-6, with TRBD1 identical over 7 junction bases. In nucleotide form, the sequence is TGCGCCAGCGGACAGGATCCTGGGGCCAACGTCCTGACTTTC. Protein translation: CASGQDPGANVLTF.